The entry below gives a single T cell receptor (beta chain) sequence along with its context. The sample comes from a study of T-cell reconstitution after alpha-beta-depleted transplantation in children. Preparation of the TCRbeta library used unique molecular identifiers. TCRdb used MiXCR to reprocess the PCR reads, holding one entry per CDR3 protein. The sample includes about 440,000 distinct CDR3 sequences, 43% of them seen just once. V lost 5 bases to trimming and J lost 4 bases; unmatched junction nucleotides: 14. CDR1 and CDR2 from the germline V gene are MNHEY and SMNVEV (reference sequence). The length of the CDR3 is 16 residues.

V usage is TRBV27 and J usage is TRBJ2-7; 7 nucleotides agree with TRBD2. The TCR originated in a girl aged 2 to 9 with aplastic anemia, due to receive a stem cell transplant. The sample was PBMCs, taken before TCRalphabeta/CD19-depleted stem cell transplant. The CDR3: CASSASSGSWVYEQYF. The CDR3 DNA follows: TGTGCCAGCAGTGCATCTAGCGGTTCATGGGTTTACGAGCAGTACTTC.